A single sample is the source of the 22 T cell receptor beta chains below, sequenced in a study of blood T cell repertoires in COVID-19 (dated by TCRdb to the early 2020s). Library preparation used the immunoSEQ multiplex PCR assay. TCRdb mirrors the immuneACCESS table, restricted to in-frame sequences. Some clones are absent from its copies; in checked studies, under half trace to an unresolved V gene, and the reason for the others is unknown. The sample table shows 250,000 or so clones, and around 89% are seen once. Together, the top ten hold around 0.98% of the sample. The material sequenced was peripheral blood. The receptors were sampled from a woman in her thirties or forties who had recovered from COVID-19.

The chain is built from TRBV18 and TRBJ2-3, with 9 bases fitting TRBD2. From germline, CDR1 is KGHSH and CDR2 LQKENI. The CDR3 length is 15 residues. V lost 6 bases and J lost 8; bases outside the gene matches: 12. CDR3 in DNA: TGTGCCAGCTCCCCTTCGCGGGAGGGTGGCGGTACGCAGTATTTT. The encoded protein is CASSPSREGGGTQYF.

V usage is TRBV11-2 and J usage is TRBJ2-1; no clear D. Germline CDR1 reads SGHAT; CDR2 reads FQNNGV. The CDR3 is 13 residues long. The V end was cut by 0 bases, the J end by 12 bases, with 12 bases between. CDR3 amino acids: CASSLEPISGQFF. DNA for the CDR3: TGTGCCAGCAGCTTAGAACCCATCTCGGGGCAGTTCTTC.

The chain couples TRBV7-2 to TRBJ2-3; 7 bases line up with TRBD1. From germline, CDR1 is SGHTA and CDR2 FQGNSA. After removal of 5 bases from V and 4 bases from J, the junction contained 3 bases not matched to a gene. The CDR3 length is 13 residues. CDR3 in DNA: TGTGCCAGCAGCCCCAGGGGGTCAGATACGCAGTATTTT. It translates to CASSPRGSDTQYF.

The J gene is TRBJ2-2, the V gene TRBV27, with TRBD2 matching 7 bases. Germline loops: CDR1 MNHEY, CDR2 SMNVEV (reference sequence). The CDR3 loop spans 15 amino acids. Losses at the gene ends were 4 bases for V and 4 bases for J; bases not matched to a gene: 6. CDR3 DNA: TGTGCCAGCAGTTGGGGGGGTATAGGCACCGGGGAGCTGTTTTTT. Its translation: CASSWGGIGTGELFF.

This rearrangement joins TRBV27 to TRBJ1-5; TRBD1 matches at 7 bases. Unmatched junction bases numbered 15, after V lost 5 bases and J lost 2 bases. The CDR3 is 18 amino acids. Germline V lookup: CDR1 MNHEY, CDR2 SMNVEV (reference sequence). CDR3 sequence reads: CASSGQARPRGGNQPQHF. CDR3 nucleotides: TGTGCCAGCAGTGGGCAGGCACGACCCAGGGGGGGCAATCAGCCCCAGCATTTT.

J is TRBJ2-1 and V is TRBV20-1; a weak D match, TRBD1 (6 bases). Germline assignment: CDR1 DFQATT and CDR2 SNEGSKA (reference sequence). The CDR3 spans 11 residues. With 6 bases removed from V and 9 bases from J, the gap between germline ends came to 12 bases. For the CDR3, the DNA is TGCAGTGCACCCGTGGGGGCTGAGCAGTTCTTC. It translates to CSAPVGAEQFF.

The V gene is TRBV6-2 or TRBV6-3, the J gene TRBJ2-1; D possibly corresponds to TRBD2 (5 bases). CDR3 size: 13 residues. Between the trimmed V and J ends, which lost 7 bases and 6 bases, there was a span of 13 bases. The V gene's germline CDR1 is MNHEY and CDR2 SVGEGT. The DNA of the CDR3 is TGTGCCAGCACCCCCGCGGGCCCCAATGAGCAGTTCTTC. It yields the protein CASTPAGPNEQFF.

The CDR3 DNA reads as TGTGCCTGGAGCACCATGGGGGGAACTGGAAACACCATATATTTT. This translates into CAWSTMGGTGNTIYF. V and J are TRBV30 and TRBJ1-3, with D perhaps matching TRBD1 (5 bases). Germline-derived CDR1 and CDR2 are GTSNPN and SVGIG (reference sequence). The CDR3 spans 15 residues. Trimming left V 3 bases short and J 2 bases short, with 14 bases between.

This sequence joins TRBV3-1 (or the pseudogene TRBV3-2) and TRBJ2-7; TRBD2 might be the D (6 bases). With 8 bases removed from V and 3 bases from J, the gap between germline ends came to 23 bases. Looked up from germline, CDR1 is LGHDT and CDR2 is YNNKEL (reference sequence). The CDR3 is 16 residues long. CDR3 DNA: TGTGCCAGCCCCCACTTCTGGGTAGCGGAAGACTACGAGCAGTACGTC. Protein sequence: CASPHFWVAEDYEQYV.

The V call is TRBV27, the J call TRBJ2-3; no clear D. V shed 3 bases and J shed 2 bases, with 6 bases lying between them. Germline V gene lookup returns CDR1 MNHEY and CDR2 SMNVEV (reference sequence). This CDR3 has 13 amino acids. The CDR3 is CASSFWPTDTQYF. CDR3 DNA: TGTGCCAGCAGTTTTTGGCCCACAGATACGCAGTATTTT.

The V call is TRBV3-1 (or the pseudogene TRBV3-2), the J call TRBJ1-1; D is unclear. The CDR3 contains 14 residues. V was clipped by 3 bases and J by 2 bases, with 10 bases between them. Germline V gene lookup returns CDR1 LGHDT and CDR2 YNNKEL (reference sequence). The CDR3 protein is CASSHWATNTEAFF. The CDR3 DNA reads TGTGCCAGCAGCCATTGGGCCACCAACACTGAAGCTTTCTTT.

This chain links TRBV30 with TRBJ1-4, with D possibly matching TRBD1 (5 bases). With 5 bases removed from V and 0 bases from J, the gap between germline ends came to 10 bases. CDR1 is GTSNPN and CDR2 is SVGIG in the germline V gene (reference sequence). This CDR3 comprises 14 residues. CDR3 residues: CAWAAGATNEKLFF. CDR3 in DNA: TGTGCCTGGGCGGCGGGGGCAACTAATGAAAAACTGTTTTTT.

This CDR3 reads CAWSQLPLIRVYGYTF. The CDR3 DNA reads as TGTGCCTGGAGTCAGCTCCCCCTAATCCGGGTCTATGGCTACACCTTC. V is TRBV30 and J is TRBJ1-2; the D is unclear. This CDR3 has 16 residues. Germline lookup yields CDR1 GTSNPN and CDR2 SVGIG (reference sequence). V lost 2 bases and J lost 4, with 20 bases in between.

The V gene is TRBV5-1, the J gene TRBJ1-2; D might be TRBD1 (5 bases). Trimming took 0 bases from V and 4 from J, leaving 10 bases between them. CDR3 size: 14 residues. Germline CDR1 and CDR2: SGHRS and YFSETQ. CDR3 sequence (DNA): TGCGCCAGCAGCTTGGAGGGGCAGACCTATGGCTACACCTTC. Translated, it gives CASSLEGQTYGYTF.

The chain uses TRBV9 and TRBJ1-2; TRBD1 matches 7 bases. The V segment lost 6 bases and the J segment 0 bases; nucleotides outside the gene matches: 8. Germline assignment: CDR1 SGDLS and CDR2 YYNGEE. The length of the CDR3 is 15 residues. The CDR3 here is CASNQGQRANYGYTF. The CDR3 bases are TGTGCCAGCAACCAGGGACAGAGAGCTAACTATGGCTACACCTTC.

This rearrangement joins TRBV6-5 to TRBJ2-3; 8 positions match TRBD2. Trimming cost V 6 bases and J 1 base; bases outside gene matches: 6. From germline, CDR1 is MNHEY and CDR2 SVGAGI. The CDR3 covers 15 residues. The CDR3 reads CASSPGGAGTDTQYF. The CDR3 bases are TGTGCCAGCAGCCCCGGGGGGGCAGGCACAGATACGCAGTATTTT.

The genes are TRBV29-1 and TRBJ2-1, with TRBD2 as a possible D gene (5 bases). CDR1 and CDR2 from the germline V gene are SQVTM and ANQGSEA. V gave up 2 bases and J gave up 0 bases, with 8 bases separating them. This CDR3 comprises 14 residues. The CDR3 region has the DNA TGCAGCGTTGAATCGGGGAGCTCCTACAATGAGCAGTTCTTC. Translating it yields CSVESGSSYNEQFF.

In its sample, this clone ranks as medium-sized. This chain links TRBV19 with TRBJ2-3; the match to TRBD2 covers 12 bases. The germline V gene has CDR1 LNHDA and CDR2 SQIVND (reference sequence). Trimming at V came to 3 bases and at J to 6 bases, leaving 4 bases not matched to a gene. The CDR3 length is 15 residues. CDR3 in amino acids: CASSMTSGSFDTQYF. CDR3 nucleotides: TGTGCCAGTAGTATGACTAGCGGGAGTTTCGATACGCAGTATTTT.

This chain links TRBV7-9 with TRBJ2-1; tentative D call: TRBD2 (5 bases). Looked up from germline, CDR1 is SEHNR and CDR2 is FQNEAQ (reference sequence). This CDR3 comprises 16 residues. Trimming took off 5 bases at V and 4 bases at J, with 18 bases between the two ends. CDR3 nucleotide sequence: TGTGCCAGCAGCCCCCGGGGTGGCGGGTCTTACAATGAGCAGTTCTTC. Protein product: CASSPRGGGSYNEQFF.

The V call is TRBV28, the J call TRBJ2-3, with TRBD2 matching over 9 bases. The J segment lost 1 base and the V segment lost 5 bases, leaving 4 bases of the junction unmatched. The CDR3 totals 15 residues. Germline V gene sequence: CDR1 MDHEN, CDR2 SYDVKM. The DNA for the CDR3 is TGTGCCAGCAGTCCGTGGACTAGCGGCACAGATACGCAGTATTTT. Its translation is CASSPWTSGTDTQYF.

The chain has TRBV23-1 and TRBJ2-6, with unresolved D. TRBV23-1 is given ORF status, its function remaining uncertain. This CDR3 is built from 16 residues. Trimming pared 3 bases from V and 0 bases from J, leaving 9 bases between. This chain's CDR3 is CASSHLRLSGANVLTF. DNA for the CDR3: TGCGCCAGCAGTCATTTGCGGCTCTCTGGGGCCAACGTCCTGACTTTC.

The V and J genes are TRBV27 and TRBJ2-5; D uncertain. Germline lookup yields CDR1 MNHEY and CDR2 SMNVEV (reference sequence). V lost 5 bases and J lost 7, with 14 bases in between. The CDR3 runs 13 residues. In nucleotides, the CDR3 is TGTGCCAGCAGTCTTTCCGCGGTGGGGACCCAGTACTTC. It translates to CASSLSAVGTQYF.